The clone carrying this TCR beta chain appeared a single time. This specimen comes from a study of blood T cell repertoires in COVID-19. The wider study: Sources were T cells, B-cell-depleted T cells, or PBMCs; the material itself was cDNA or gDNA.

In the study's own analysis: Amplified reference gene primers provided the basis for estimating nucleated cell counts. Assay: immunoSEQ multiplex PCR; the TCRdb copy retains only in-frame clones and omits some. The DNA was the basis for D and trimming; V, J and clone size are from that table. The top ten clones hold 3% to 4% of a sample with about 240,000 clones, around 85% of them seen once. Germline values: CDR1 SGHRS, CDR2 YFSETQ. CDR3 length: 13 residues. Deletions cut 2 bases from V and 2 bases from J, with 7 bases between. The participants were between roughly 18 and 100 years old and came from some 23 US areas. Categorization into cohorts depended on clinical history that participants reported.

The material sequenced was PBMCs or T cells enriched from blood (not recorded which). The rearrangement links TRBV5-1 to TRBJ2-5; maybe TRBD1 (5 bases). This TCR came from a woman aged 40-49 years with acute COVID-19. The CDR3 DNA reads TGCGCCAGCAGCTTTCCAGGGCAAGAGACCCAGTACTTC. It encodes CASSFPGQETQYF. The complete variable domain, with remaining parts taken from reference TRBV5-1 and TRBJ2-5, reads KAGVTQTPRYLIKTRGQQVTLSCSPISGHRSVSWYQQTPGQGLQFLFEYFSETQRNKGNFPGRFSGRQFSNSRSEMNVSTLELGDSALYLCASSFPGQETQYFGPGTRLLVL.